What follows are 32 T cell receptor beta chains derived from one specimen sequenced in a study of sequential checkpoint blockade in melanoma (dated by TCRdb to 2018 to 2020). Explained via the paper, the treatment or condition label denotes: randomized to nivolumab then ipilimumab (arm A) or the reverse (arm B). Library preparation employed the immunoSEQ multiplex PCR assay. This is the immuneACCESS table as TCRdb keeps it, with only in-frame sequences that have V and J called. A part of the clones is gone; compared with another copy, unresolved V genes explain less than half, and the rest is unexplained. Within this sample are approximately 15,000 clones, with 70% of them counted one time only. The ten top clones hold about 10% of the sample. Sequencing was performed on CD8+ T cells sorted from blood (inferred from file names), taken from a patient given nivolumab and ipilimumab in sequence. The source of these receptors is a human donor with melanoma.

Notes on this clone: This sample also contains other DNA sequences that code for the same CDR3. The V gene is TRBV5-6, the J gene TRBJ1-1; D call uncertain. Trimming took 0 bases from V and 1 from J, leaving 4 bases between them. The CDR3 totals 13 residues. Germline values: CDR1 SGHDT, CDR2 YYEEEE. CDR3 loop: CASSLGGNTEAFF. The CDR3 DNA reads as TGTGCCAGCAGCTTGGGCGGGAACACTGAAGCTTTCTTT.

The rearrangement joins TRBV25-1 to TRBJ2-5, with 9 positions matching TRBD2. Germline V gene lookup returns CDR1 MGHDK and CDR2 SYGVNS. Trimming took 2 bases from V and 1 from J; bases not matched to a gene: 5. The CDR3 is 16 amino acids. CDR3 nucleotide sequence: TGTGCCAGCAGTGAAACCTATAGCGGGAGCCAAGAGACCCAGTACTTC. Amino acids: CASSETYSGSQETQYF.

The gene calls are TRBV9 and TRBJ1-1, with D unresolved. Trimming shortened V by 4 bases and J by 3 bases, and 10 bases separated the two germline ends. The CDR3 has 13 residues. Germline V gene data show CDR1 as SGDLS and CDR2 as YYNGEE. The CDR3 region is CASSTEGYTEAFF. The CDR3, as DNA: TGTGCCAGCAGCACTGAGGGATACACTGAAGCTTTCTTT.

The rearrangement joins TRBV27 to TRBJ2-5; 8 bases align to TRBD1. The CDR3 contains 15 residues. Trimming took 5 bases from V and 5 from J; bases not matched to a gene: 10. Germline V CDR1 and CDR2: MNHEY, SMNVEV (reference sequence). The CDR3 coding sequence is TGTGCCAGCAGTCCCCTTTCGGACAGGGAGGAGACCCAGTACTTC. This codes for CASSPLSDREETQYF.

This clone has only one observation. The chain carries TRBV7-9 and TRBJ1-2; D might be TRBD1 (6 bases). Germline lookup yields CDR1 SEHNR and CDR2 FQNEAQ (reference sequence). CDR3 length: 15 residues. The germline V and J ends were trimmed by 5 bases and 4 bases, with 17 bases remaining between them. CDR3 nucleotide sequence: TGTGCCAGCAGCCCAGGACAGATTCCTTTCTATGGCTACACCTTC. Translating it yields CASSPGQIPFYGYTF. Complete variable domain (other parts from reference TRBV7-9 and TRBJ1-2): DTGVSQNPRHKITKRGQNVTFRCDPISEHNRLYWYRQTLGQGPEFLTYFQNEAQLEKSRLLSDRFSAERPKGSFSTLEIQRTEQGDSAMYLCASSPGQIPFYGYTFGSGTRLTVV.

The rearrangement links TRBV5-1 to TRBJ2-3; possibly TRBD2 for D (5 bases). CDR1 and CDR2 (germline): SGHRS, YFSETQ. CDR3 length: 12 residues. V gave up 7 bases and J gave up 6 bases, with 12 bases separating them. The CDR3: CASYIRRDTQYF. As DNA, the CDR3 is TGCGCCAGCTATATAAGGAGGGATACGCAGTATTTT.

V gene TRBV6-5 combines with J gene TRBJ1-1, with D unclear. The germline V gene has CDR1 MNHEY and CDR2 SVGAGI. This CDR3 is built from 14 residues. V shed 0 bases and J shed 5 bases, with 10 bases lying between them. CDR3 nucleotide sequence: TGTGCCAGCAGTTACTCGAGTCGAGGGACTGAAGCTTTCTTT. Its protein product is CASSYSSRGTEAFF.

The chain employs TRBV7-9 and TRBJ2-3; 7 positions match TRBD1. After removal of 5 bases from V and 2 bases from J, the junction contained 7 bases not matched to a gene. Germline lookup yields CDR1 SEHNR and CDR2 FQNEAQ (reference sequence). This CDR3 region has 15 residues. The CDR3 DNA sequence: TGTGCCAGCAGCCGAGGACAGGCGTACACAGATACGCAGTATTTT. This gives the protein CASSRGQAYTDTQYF.

The J gene is TRBJ2-7, the V gene TRBV5-5; weak D call: TRBD1 (5 bases). CDR1 SGHKS and CDR2 YYEKEE come from the germline V gene (reference sequence). The CDR3 is made up of 14 amino acids. The V end lost 0 bases, the J end lost 3 bases, and 10 bases lay between the germline ends. CDR3 loop: CASSLGQNLYEQYF. The CDR3 coding sequence is TGTGCCAGCAGCTTGGGACAGAACCTCTACGAGCAGTACTTC. Drawing the rest from reference TRBV5-5 and TRBJ2-7, the complete variable domain is DAGVTQSPTHLIKTRGQQVTLRCSPISGHKSVSWYQQVLGQGPQFIFQYYEKEERGRGNFPDRFSARQFPNYSSELNVNALLLGDSALYLCASSLGQNLYEQYFGPGTRLTVT.

The rearrangement links TRBV27 to TRBJ2-3; 14 bases match TRBD2. This CDR3 has 17 amino acids. Trimming removed 8 bases from V and 4 bases from J; junction bases left unmatched: 11. CDR1 is MNHEY and CDR2 is SMNVEV in the germline V gene (reference sequence). In DNA form, the CDR3 reads TGTGCCAGCGCCGGGACTAGCGGGGGCCCGCCCGCAGATACGCAGTATTTT. Protein product: CASAGTSGGPPADTQYF.

This clone was detected only once. The gene calls are TRBV28 and TRBJ2-7, with D uncertain. The germline V and J ends were trimmed by 3 bases and 5 bases, with 11 bases remaining between them. The CDR3 sequence is 13 residues long. Per the germline V gene, CDR1 is MDHEN and CDR2 is SYDVKM. In DNA, the CDR3 is TGTGCCAGCAGTTTCCCCCTTCCCCACGAGCAGTACTTC. It encodes CASSFPLPHEQYF.

V gene TRBV19 combines with J gene TRBJ2-7; the D gene is possibly TRBD2 (5 bases). Deletions cut 6 bases from V and 6 bases from J, with 18 bases between. Germline V gene sequence: CDR1 LNHDA, CDR2 SQIVND (reference sequence). CDR3 length equals 14 residues. DNA of the CDR3: TGTGCCAGTAGCCCAGACGGGGTGGTCGTCGAGCAGTACTTC. This sequence encodes CASSPDGVVVEQYF.

The J gene is TRBJ2-1, the V gene TRBV9, with TRBD2 matching over 11 bases. The CDR3 consists of 18 residues. The germline V gene has CDR1 SGDLS and CDR2 YYNGEE. V shed 4 bases, J shed 7 bases, and the junction held 16 bases outside the gene matches. In DNA, the CDR3 is TGTGCCAGCAGCCCGCGTTACTCTAGCGGGAGGAAAGTAAATGAGCAGTTCTTC. Protein sequence: CASSPRYSSGRKVNEQFF.

The chain couples TRBV7-2 to TRBJ2-7; 8 bases align to TRBD2. This CDR3 spans 16 amino acids. The germline V gene has CDR1 SGHTA and CDR2 FQGNSA. The ends lost 1 base at V and 2 bases at J; junction bases unmatched: 7. CDR3 in amino acids: CASSLGLAGSAYEQYF. DNA of the CDR3: TGTGCCAGCAGCTTAGGGCTAGCGGGTTCCGCCTACGAGCAGTACTTC.

CDR3 DNA: TGTGCCAGCAGCTTAGCGCGACTAGGGGAGCTGTTTTTT. Protein sequence: CASSLARLGELFF. V gene TRBV7-9 combines with J gene TRBJ2-2, with D perhaps matching TRBD2 (5 bases). Trimming left V 0 bases short and J 8 bases short, with 7 bases between. CDR1 and CDR2 from the germline V gene are SEHNR and FQNEAQ (reference sequence). The CDR3 has 13 residues.

There are a few counts of this clone. The rearrangement joins TRBV5-5 to TRBJ2-2; the D is unclear. This CDR3 has 14 residues. Trimming took 2 bases from V and 7 from J, leaving 12 bases between them. Germline CDR1 reads SGHKS; CDR2 reads YYEKEE (reference sequence). Written as DNA, the CDR3 is TGTGCCAGCAGCTTTCGGGTTAGTGGCGGGGAGCTGTTTTTT. As protein: CASSFRVSGGELFF. Full variable domain (missing parts from reference TRBV5-5 and TRBJ2-2): DAGVTQSPTHLIKTRGQQVTLRCSPISGHKSVSWYQQVLGQGPQFIFQYYEKEERGRGNFPDRFSARQFPNYSSELNVNALLLGDSALYLCASSFRVSGGELFFGEGSRLTVL.

This chain joins TRBV7-6 and TRBJ1-4; 11 nucleotides line up with TRBD1. The V and J ends lost 4 bases and 7 bases, in that order; junction bases with no gene match: 2. Germline-derived CDR1 and CDR2 are SGHVS and FNYEAQ. This CDR3 region has 14 residues. As DNA, the CDR3 is TGTGCCAGCAGCTCCGGGACAGGGGGTGAAAAACTGTTTTTT. Translation gives CASSSGTGGEKLFF.

The rearrangement links TRBV11-3 to TRBJ2-7; 8 bases agree with TRBD2. CDR1 and CDR2 (germline): SGHNT, YENEEA. This CDR3 is built from 14 residues. With V trimmed by 5 bases and J by 3 bases, 6 bases remained unmatched. DNA for the CDR3: TGTGCCAGCAGCCCCCGGGAGGGTTACTACGAGCAGTACTTC. Translation: CASSPREGYYEQYF.

This clone was seen just once. This chain connects TRBV28 to TRBJ1-3; 9 bases are shared with TRBD1. V was clipped by 3 bases and J by 2 bases; unmatched bases: 2. Per the germline V gene, CDR1 is MDHEN and CDR2 is SYDVKM. This CDR3 spans 15 amino acids. The CDR3, as DNA: TGTGCCAGCAGTTTCGGGACAGGGCCTGGAAACACCATATATTTT. Translated, it gives CASSFGTGPGNTIYF.

The V call is TRBV7-2, the J call TRBJ2-3, with TRBD2 identical over 9 bases. CDR3 length: 18 amino acids. Germline V gives CDR1 SGHTA, CDR2 FQGNSA. With 3 bases clipped from V and 0 bases from J, the junction kept 10 bases outside the gene matches. The CDR3 spells CASSLALAGPSSTDTQYF. CDR3 bases: TGTGCCAGCAGCTTGGCCCTAGCGGGGCCCAGTAGCACAGATACGCAGTATTTT.

This clone occurred a few times. The gene calls are TRBV4-2 and TRBJ2-1; D gene unclear. V was cut by 5 bases and J by 5 bases, with 7 bases left in between. The CDR3 extends over 12 amino acids. The germline V gene has CDR1 LGHNA and CDR2 YNFKEQ. In nucleotides, the CDR3 is TGTGCCAGCAGCGCGAGAGACAATGAGCAGTTCTTC. It is translated as CASSARDNEQFF.

This chain joins TRBV4-2 and TRBJ2-1, with 14 bases fitting TRBD2. This CDR3 is 20 amino acids long. Per germline, CDR1 LGHNA and CDR2 YNFKEQ. J lost 3 bases, V lost 0 bases, and 10 bases had no gene match. The CDR3 reads CASSQDSSGLAGASYNEQFF. In DNA form, the CDR3 reads TGTGCCAGCAGCCAAGATTCCTCGGGACTAGCGGGGGCCAGCTACAATGAGCAGTTCTTC.

The rearrangement uses TRBV10-2 and TRBJ2-5; D not certain. In germline, CDR1 is WSHSY, CDR2 SAAADI. The CDR3 has 14 amino acids. V dropped 2 bases and J dropped 2 bases, with 9 bases sitting between them. The CDR3: CASSEKRRQETQYF. The CDR3 DNA is TGCGCCAGCAGTGAGAAGAGGAGACAAGAGACCCAGTACTTC.

Only a few counts were recorded for this clone. The V call is TRBV7-2, the J call TRBJ2-7; 9 bases line up with TRBD1. The germline V gene has CDR1 SGHTA and CDR2 FQGNSA. This CDR3 contains 14 residues. V dropped 6 bases and J dropped 3; count of bases not matched to a gene: 6. The DNA for the CDR3 is TGTGCCAGCAGTAAAGAGGGACAGGGCTACGAGCAGTACTTC. It encodes CASSKEGQGYEQYF.

The chain links TRBV11-1 to TRBJ2-4, with TRBD1 identical over 7 bases. CDR1 is SGHAT, CDR2 FQDESV, per germline (reference sequence). The junction had 10 bases not matched to a gene; V was cut back by 4 bases and J by 1 base. The CDR3 loop spans 17 amino acids. DNA for the CDR3: TGTGCCAGCAGCTCCCAAACAGGGGAGCGGGCCAAAAACATTCAGTACTTC. Translated, it gives CASSSQTGERAKNIQYF.

This rearrangement joins TRBV2 to TRBJ1-5; D is unclear. Trimming removed 4 bases from V and 2 bases from J, with 6 bases in between. This CDR3 contains 13 residues. CDR1 is SNHLY and CDR2 is FYNNEI in the germline V gene. Here the CDR3 DNA reads TGTGCCAGCAGTGCGGTGGGCAATCAGCCCCAGCATTTT. Protein: CASSAVGNQPQHF. The full variable domain, rest sourced from reference TRBV2 and TRBJ1-5, is EPEVTQTPSHQVTQMGQEVILRCVPISNHLYFYWYRQILGQKVEFLVSFYNNEISEKSEIFDDQFSVERPDGSNFTLKIRSTKLEDSAMYFCASSAVGNQPQHFGDGTRLSIL.

The V gene is TRBV7-2, the J gene TRBJ2-7, with 11 nucleotides matching TRBD1. Trimming at V came to 5 bases and at J to 3 bases, leaving 9 bases not matched to a gene. The CDR3 extends over 16 amino acids. Germline CDR1 reads SGHTA; CDR2 reads FQGNSA. The CDR3 region has the DNA TGTGCCAGCAGCCAAGAACCCGGGACAGGGGGCTACGAGCAGTACTTC. As protein: CASSQEPGTGGYEQYF.

The genes are TRBV5-1 and TRBJ2-7; the match to TRBD2 covers 7 bases. The CDR3 has 18 residues. CDR1 SGHRS and CDR2 YFSETQ come from the germline V gene. V lost 5 bases to trimming and J lost 5 bases; unmatched junction nucleotides: 22. The CDR3 spells CASRAGKVPGGRGDEQYF. CDR3 coding DNA: TGCGCCAGCAGGGCTGGTAAGGTCCCTGGCGGGAGAGGCGACGAGCAGTACTTC.

The chain couples TRBV5-6 to TRBJ1-2; no definite D call. The germline gives CDR1 SGHDT, CDR2 YYEEEE. This CDR3 contains 13 residues. The V gene lost 1 base and the J gene lost 3 bases, with 7 bases spanning the gap. The CDR3 sequence is CASSLRLHYGYTF. The CDR3 region has the DNA TGTGCCAGCAGCTTGCGACTCCACTATGGCTACACCTTC.

On this clone: This may be a read error, as it is one base from a much larger clone. The chain links TRBV2 to TRBJ1-2; maybe TRBD1 (6 bases). Per germline, CDR1 SNHLY and CDR2 FYNNEI. The CDR3 loop spans 15 amino acids. V was pared by 8 bases and J by 5 bases, with 21 bases between. The CDR3 protein is CASQPRQARSYGYTF. The CDR3 nucleotides are TGTGCCAGCCAACCCCGACAGGCCCGGTCTTATGGCTACACCTTC.

J is TRBJ1-6 and V is TRBV7-9; D is unclear. The CDR3 is 17 residues long. CDR1 SEHNR and CDR2 FQNEAQ come from the germline V gene (reference sequence). Between the trimmed V and J ends, which lost 4 bases and 5 bases, there was a span of 18 bases. The CDR3 is CASSYSPRLTDNSPLHF. CDR3 DNA sequence: TGTGCCAGCAGCTATTCGCCTAGATTGACGGATAATTCACCCCTCCACTTT.

CDR3 coding DNA: TGTGCCAGCAGCATACAGGGGGCCGGGGAGCTGTTTTTT. Amino acid sequence: CASSIQGAGELFF. The chain has TRBV7-6 and TRBJ2-2; 8 positions agree with TRBD1. Germline V gene lookup returns CDR1 SGHVS and CDR2 FNYEAQ. V was clipped by 5 bases and J by 6 bases; unmatched bases: 2. This CDR3 region has 13 residues.